This note documents a single T cell receptor (beta chain) sequence. There is no known antigen for this receptor. The sample holds no much larger clone one base away, and base qualities are not on file. The immunoSEQ Assay, a bias-controlled multiplex PCR, was used to amplify TCRbeta CDR3 regions from genomic DNA. The authors' analysis ran thus. Nucleated cell counts per sample were estimated from amplification of reference gene primers within the assay. Sequence reads were collapsed and filtered to measure the absolute abundance of every unique TCRbeta CDR3 rearrangement. Productive Simpson clonality was computed per sample as the square root of Simpson's diversity index over productive rearrangements. Here the immuneACCESS table is served through TCRdb, limited to in-frame sequences with V and J called. Missing clones are a known gap in these copies; in checked studies unresolved V genes cover under half, and the rest lacks a known reason. V and J calls and clone size follow that table, whereas D and trimming were derived from the DNA. The sample has roughly 130,000 clones on record, more than 75% of them singletons. Jointly, the top ten make up roughly 3.7% of the sample.

Collaborating institutions collected whole blood in K2EDTA tubes following their own protocols. Collaborator samples were shipped for TCRbeta analysis as frozen whole blood, isolated PBMCs, or DNA extracted from either sample type. This entry comes from a study of blood T cell repertoires in COVID-19 (TCRdb year 2020). About the investigation overall: Samples from collaborators originated in the United States, Italy and Spain and spanned both the acute and convalescent phases of COVID-19. The prospective study material was composed of cDNA or gDNA derived from T cells, B-cell-depleted T cells, or PBMCs. Deeply sampled blood TCRbeta repertoires from subjects exposed to, actively infected with, or recovered from COVID-19 were included in the dataset. The repertoires were released in a freely available public database intended as a resource for research on the immune response to SARS-CoV-2. The samples were drawn from the first 160 participants of the ongoing ImmuneRACE study and from 1,254 subjects provided by 6 global collaborators. The sample metadata nearly always contained a de-identified subject ID, COVID-19 status, age in years and sex. Where HLA class I and class II types were available, the types were taken from metadata supplied by the sample provider, not from assay-based typing.

Overall results and qualifications from the work: The amount of clinical and demographic metadata varied by source and participant and was provided uncurated.

Including cysteine and phenylalanine, the CDR3 has 21 amino acids. CDR3 DNA only is kept here, 63 bases in frame from base 1. The junction shows trimming of 1 base on V and 0 bases on J, and the gene matches do not reach 16 bases of it. CDR1 and CDR2, per the germline V gene (reference sequence), are LGHDT and YNNKEL. The chain couples TRBV3-1 (or the pseudogene TRBV3-2) to TRBJ1-4; TRBD1 agrees with 8 junctional bases. The receptor comes from a middle-aged man with active COVID-19. Sequenced input: peripheral blood. The CDR3 amino acid sequence is: CASSQGGIGTGQLATNEKLFF. The sequence in DNA is TGTGCCAGCAGCCAAGGGGGCATCGGGACAGGACAATTGGCAACTAATGAAAAACTGTTTTTT.